The clone carrying this T cell receptor beta chain was seen only a few times. CDR3 regions of TCR beta were amplified from RNA transcripts. The library came from an HTBI-primed first-round RT-PCR and a second-round multiplex PCR. Each CDR3 protein is one row after TCRdb ran MiXCR on the multiplex PCR reads. The data show under 250,000 distinct CDR3 sequences, about 22% seen once. This entry belongs to a study of Graves' ophthalmopathy and Graves' hyperthyroidism. The CDR3 is 15 amino acids. Germline V gene data show CDR1 as MGHRA and CDR2 as YSYEKL. The V and J ends lost 2 bases and 3 bases respectively, with 13 bases between them.

The rearrangement joins TRBV4-1 to TRBJ1-2; tentative D call: TRBD1 (5 bases). This receptor was obtained from a woman aged 45-60 years with Graves' ophthalmopathy. The source material was peripheral blood. As DNA, the CDR3 is TGCGCCAGCAGCCAACCAGGTAGAGGGGACTATGGCTACACCTTC. Translated, it gives CASSQPGRGDYGYTF.